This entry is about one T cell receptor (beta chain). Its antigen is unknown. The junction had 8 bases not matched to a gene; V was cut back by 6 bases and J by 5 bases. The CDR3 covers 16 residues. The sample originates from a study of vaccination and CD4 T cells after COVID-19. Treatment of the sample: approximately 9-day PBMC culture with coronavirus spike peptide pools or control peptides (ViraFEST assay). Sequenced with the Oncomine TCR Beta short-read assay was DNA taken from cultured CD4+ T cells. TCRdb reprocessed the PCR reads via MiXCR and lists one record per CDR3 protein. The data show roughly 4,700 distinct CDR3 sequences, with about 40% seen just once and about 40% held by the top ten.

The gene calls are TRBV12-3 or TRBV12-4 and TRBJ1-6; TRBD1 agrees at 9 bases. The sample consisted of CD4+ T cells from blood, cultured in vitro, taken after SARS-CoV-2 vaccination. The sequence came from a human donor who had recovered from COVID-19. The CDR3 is CASRPGGTGNNSPLHF. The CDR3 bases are TGTGCCAGCAGACCCGGCGGGACAGGGAATAATTCACCCCTCCACTTT.